The 17 T cell receptor beta chains given below trace back to one sample, sequenced in a study of cytomegalovirus exposure and HLA in healthy donors. 13 Jbeta primers and 60 Vbeta primers were used for the PCR. The assay was immunoSEQ multiplex PCR, and TCRdb's table has in-frame clones only and misses some. The sample lists approximately 160,000 clones; more than 80% were seen once. Sample: PBMCs. All receptors derive from a woman under 30 in good health and CMV-seronegative.

CDR3 sequence reads: CASSEWTGEGEKLFF. The DNA for the CDR3 is TGTGCCAGCAGTGAATGGACAGGGGAGGGTGAAAAACTGTTTTTT. The rearrangement links TRBV25-1 to TRBJ1-4; 9 bases line up with TRBD1. The germline CDR1 and CDR2 sequences are MGHDK and SYGVNS. V lost 1 base to trimming and J lost 7 bases; unmatched junction nucleotides: 4. This CDR3 spans 15 amino acids.

The rearrangement links TRBV2 to TRBJ2-7, with D possibly matching TRBD2 (6 bases). Trimming pared 5 bases from V and 3 bases from J, leaving 17 bases between. This CDR3 is 15 amino acids long. Per the germline V gene, CDR1 is SNHLY and CDR2 is FYNNEI. The CDR3 DNA reads as TGTGCCAGCAGTCTCACCGGGACTTTACTCTACGAGCAGTACTTC. Protein sequence: CASSLTGTLLYEQYF.

The J gene is TRBJ2-1, the V gene TRBV5-4, with D tentatively TRBD1 (6 bases). Germline V gene lookup returns CDR1 SGHNT and CDR2 YYREEE (reference sequence). V lost 0 bases and J 0 bases, leaving 7 bases between the germline ends. The length of the CDR3 is 15 residues. CDR3 in amino acids: CASSLGQDSYNEQFF. The CDR3 DNA sequence: TGTGCCAGCAGCTTGGGACAGGACTCCTACAATGAGCAGTTCTTC.

The rearrangement links TRBV5-4 to TRBJ2-5; TRBD2 aligns across 7 bases. The CDR3 spans 14 residues. The germline CDR1 and CDR2 sequences are SGHNT and YYREEE (reference sequence). Trimming took 5 bases from V and 1 from J; bases not matched to a gene: 5. CDR3 amino acids: CASRMGGVQETQYF. The CDR3 DNA reads as TGTGCCAGCAGAATGGGAGGGGTCCAAGAGACCCAGTACTTC.

The CDR3: CASSLVSGRALGEQYF. The CDR3 region has the DNA TGTGCCAGCAGTTTGGTCAGCGGGAGGGCCTTAGGCGAGCAGTACTTC. This chain links TRBV28 with TRBJ2-5; 10 bases line up with TRBD2. The end of the DNA is better explained by TRBJ2-7, so the J call may be wrong. The CDR3 totals 16 residues. The germline V gene encodes CDR1 MDHEN and CDR2 SYDVKM.

CDR3 in amino acids: CASRGQGLYGYTF. In nucleotides, the CDR3 is TGTGCCAGCAGGGGACAGGGCCTCTATGGCTACACCTTC. V gene TRBV6-1 combines with J gene TRBJ1-2, with 9 bases that match TRBD1. This CDR3 is built from 13 residues. The germline gives CDR1 MNHNS, CDR2 SASEGT. V shed 6 bases, J shed 4 bases, and the junction held 3 bases outside the gene matches.

This rearrangement joins TRBV2 to TRBJ2-7, with unresolved D. The CDR3 consists of 11 residues. With 5 bases removed from V and 5 bases from J, the gap between germline ends came to 7 bases. The germline gives CDR1 SNHLY, CDR2 FYNNEI. The DNA of the CDR3 is TGTGCCAGCAGTACACAAAACGAGCAGTACTTC. It yields the protein CASSTQNEQYF.

This chain joins TRBV5-6 and TRBJ2-7; 9 bases align to TRBD1. The V gene's germline CDR1 is SGHDT and CDR2 YYEEEE. V lost 0 bases, J lost 2 bases, and 0 bases stayed unmatched. The CDR3 has 14 residues. The CDR3 is CASSLGTGAYEQYF. The CDR3 region has the DNA TGTGCCAGCAGCTTGGGGACAGGGGCCTACGAGCAGTACTTC.

V gene TRBV10-3 combines with J gene TRBJ2-1; 10 bases align to TRBD2. This CDR3 has 15 amino acids. The ends lost 6 bases at V and 9 bases at J; junction bases unmatched: 11. The germline gives CDR1 ENHRY, CDR2 SYGVKD. The CDR3 reads CAIRISGRSDGEQFF. DNA for the CDR3: TGTGCCATCAGAATTAGCGGGAGGTCGGATGGTGAGCAGTTCTTC.

The chain has TRBV6-1 and TRBJ2-1; 9 bases agree with TRBD2. CDR1 and CDR2 (germline): MNHNS, SASEGT. V trimming: 2 bases; J trimming: 4 bases; junction bases outside the gene matches: 6. The CDR3 has 16 amino acids. The CDR3 protein is CASSEFWTSAYNEQFF. In DNA, the CDR3 is TGTGCCAGCAGTGAATTTTGGACTAGCGCGTACAATGAGCAGTTCTTC.

This chain's CDR3 is CASRGTGDEQFF. The CDR3, as DNA: TGCGCCAGCAGAGGAACAGGGGATGAGCAGTTCTTC. The rearrangement links TRBV4-1 to TRBJ2-1; 7 bases are a match to TRBD1. Looked up from germline, CDR1 is MGHRA and CDR2 is YSYEKL. The junction had 4 bases not matched to a gene; V was cut back by 6 bases and J by 8 bases. This CDR3 region has 12 residues.

This clone was found once. The chain links TRBV27 to TRBJ2-1; D is undetermined. Germline values: CDR1 MNHEY, CDR2 SMNVEV (reference sequence). The V end lost 3 bases, the J end lost 5 bases, and 14 bases lay between the germline ends. The CDR3 runs 15 residues. The CDR3: CASSFATNPDNEQFF. CDR3 nucleotide sequence: TGTGCCAGCAGTTTCGCAACTAACCCAGACAATGAGCAGTTCTTC.

The gene calls are TRBV10-3 and TRBJ2-7; maybe TRBD2 (6 bases). The CDR3 is 16 residues long. V lost 0 bases to trimming and J lost 6 bases, with 18 bases between them. Germline V lookup: CDR1 ENHRY, CDR2 SYGVKD. The CDR3 bases are TGTGCCATCAGTGAGTCTCCGCCCGGGGGAGAGAGCGAGCAGTACTTC. Translating gives CAISESPPGGESEQYF.

The chain carries TRBV7-2 and TRBJ2-7; 11 positions match TRBD2. Germline CDR1 and CDR2: SGHTA and FQGNSA. This CDR3 region has 15 residues. J was trimmed by 2 bases and V by 6 bases; bases with no gene match: 6. The CDR3 spells CASRSTSGSPYEQYF. The CDR3 nucleotides read TGTGCCAGCAGATCCACTAGCGGGAGTCCCTACGAGCAGTACTTC.

V gene TRBV6-5 combines with J gene TRBJ1-2, with 7 bases fitting TRBD1. Germline V gene sequence: CDR1 MNHEY, CDR2 SVGAGI. The junction had 6 bases not matched to a gene; V was cut back by 8 bases and J by 3 bases. The length of the CDR3 is 13 residues. In nucleotides, the CDR3 is TGTGCCAGCGGCACAGGGGACTACTATGGCTACACCTTC. It specifies CASGTGDYYGYTF.

The rearrangement uses TRBV28 and TRBJ2-7, with a tentative D call TRBD2 (8 bases). V gave up 2 bases and J gave up 6 bases, with 26 bases separating them. The CDR3 is made up of 18 amino acids. Germline CDR1 is MDHEN and CDR2 is SYDVKM. CDR3 in amino acids: CASSLGSGGGLAGLEQYF. The CDR3 coding sequence is TGTGCCAGCAGTTTAGGGTCAGGGGGAGGGTTAGCGGGACTCGAGCAGTACTTC.

The chain uses TRBV6-1 and TRBJ2-7; the match to TRBD1 covers 8 bases. The CDR3 loop spans 13 amino acids. Germline assignment: CDR1 MNHNS and CDR2 SASEGT. V trimming: 8 bases; J trimming: 3 bases; junction bases outside the gene matches: 6. CDR3: CASGQGQVYEQYF. The CDR3 DNA reads TGTGCCAGCGGACAGGGCCAAGTCTACGAGCAGTACTTC.